Presented here are 13 T cell receptor beta chains from one specimen sequenced in a study of T-cell reconstitution after alpha-beta-depleted transplantation in children. Library preparation (for TCRbeta) was performed with unique molecular identifiers. MiXCR, run by TCRdb on the PCR reads, gives a single entry per CDR3 protein. The sample shows roughly 340,000 distinct CDR3 sequences, around 15% of them seen only once. The sequencing here drew on PBMCs, mostly from graft donor cells, taken 360 days after TCRalphabeta/CD19-depleted stem cell transplant. The source is a male patient between 2 and 10 years old who had a stem cell transplant for acute lymphoblastic leukemia, so the T cells may come from the graft donor.

This clonotype was recorded a few times. The V and J genes are TRBV29-1 and TRBJ2-4; 13 nucleotides agree with TRBD2. CDR3 length: 19 residues. Germline V CDR1 and CDR2: SQVTM, ANQGSEA. The J segment lost 0 bases and the V segment lost 7 bases, leaving 15 bases of the junction unmatched. Here the CDR3 DNA reads TGCAGCGCCCTCCGCGCCGGGACTAGCGGGACTCTAGCCAAAAACATTCAGTACTTC. Amino acid sequence: CSALRAGTSGTLAKNIQYF.

This clonotype was picked up many times. The chain uses TRBV5-1 and TRBJ2-1; 11 bases are shared with TRBD2. The CDR3 runs 16 residues. The V gene's germline CDR1 is SGHRS and CDR2 YFSETQ. J gave up 10 bases and V 2 bases, and 11 bases lay outside the gene matches. The CDR3 DNA sequence: TGCGCCAGCAGCTTTACTAGCGGGAGTATTCAATGGGAGCAGTTCTTC. The encoded protein is CASSFTSGSIQWEQFF.

V usage is TRBV12-3 or TRBV12-4 and J usage is TRBJ1-5, with D unresolved. V was cut by 3 bases and J by 5 bases, with 8 bases left in between. The CDR3 length is 13 residues. The DNA for the CDR3 is TGTGCCAGCAGTTTCCATGCGGATCAGCCCCAGCATTTT. It is translated as CASSFHADQPQHF.

This chain connects TRBV4-2 to TRBJ2-7; unclear D gene. V was pared by 0 bases and J by 6 bases, with 6 bases between. Germline loops: CDR1 LGHNA, CDR2 YNFKEQ. This CDR3 has 12 amino acids. DNA of the CDR3: TGTGCCAGCAGCCAAGATTCGGGCGAGCAGTACTTC. Its translation is CASSQDSGEQYF.

There are a few counts of this clonotype. J is TRBJ1-2 and V is TRBV20-1; the D gene is possibly TRBD1 (6 bases). The CDR3 loop spans 19 amino acids. The germline V and J ends were trimmed by 1 base and 0 bases, with 24 bases remaining between them. The V gene's germline CDR1 is DFQATT and CDR2 SNEGSKA (reference sequence). CDR3 amino acids: CSARGVEDSPGRTNYGYTF. The CDR3, as DNA: TGCAGTGCTAGAGGAGTCGAGGACAGCCCGGGCCGGACTAACTATGGCTACACCTTC.

The rearrangement joins TRBV20-1 to TRBJ2-7; 8 bases align to TRBD1. This CDR3 has 17 amino acids. V dropped 6 bases and J dropped 4; count of bases not matched to a gene: 20. In germline, CDR1 is DFQATT, CDR2 SNEGSKA (reference sequence). The CDR3: CSALGRPRDRTYYEQYF. As DNA, the CDR3 is TGCAGTGCACTCGGTCGGCCTCGGGACAGGACTTATTACGAGCAGTACTTC.

This clonotype was found a few times. The chain links TRBV10-3 to TRBJ2-5, with TRBD1 matching 9 bases. V was clipped by 3 bases and J by 1 base; unmatched bases: 12. Germline V lookup: CDR1 ENHRY, CDR2 SYGVKD. CDR3 length: 18 residues. The CDR3 DNA is TGTGCCATCAGTGACCGGGACAGGGCTTCGACGGGCCAAGAGACCCAGTACTTC. Protein: CAISDRDRASTGQETQYF.

This clonotype was seen a few times. The V call is TRBV12-3 or TRBV12-4, the J call TRBJ2-3; D may be TRBD1 or TRBD2 (5 bases each). Trimming shortened V by 0 bases and J by 2 bases, and 15 bases separated the two germline ends. This CDR3 contains 17 residues. CDR3 sequence reads: CASSLARGPWDTDTQYF. In nucleotides, the CDR3 is TGTGCCAGCAGTTTAGCACGGGGCCCCTGGGACACAGATACGCAGTATTTT.

This clonotype has only a few counts. The chain has TRBV29-1 and TRBJ2-3; D gene uncertain. The germline V gene encodes CDR1 SQVTM and CDR2 ANQGSEA. CDR3 size: 11 residues. V lost 4 bases to trimming and J lost 11 bases, with 13 bases between them. The CDR3 loop is CSVVGRARQYF. As DNA, the CDR3 is TGCAGCGTTGTGGGAAGGGCAAGGCAGTATTTT.

In this sample, this clonotype turned up a few times. The V call is TRBV28, the J call TRBJ2-2; 8 bases are a match to TRBD2. V was pared by 10 bases and J by 7 bases, with 8 bases of the junction left unmatched. The CDR3 is made up of 13 amino acids. The germline V gene encodes CDR1 MDHEN and CDR2 SYDVKM. In DNA, the CDR3 is TGTGCCACCCGGACTAGCCTCGGCGGGGAGCTGTTTTTT. It yields the protein CATRTSLGGELFF.

The chain joins TRBV12-3 or TRBV12-4 to TRBJ2-7; D is perhaps TRBD1 (5 bases). The CDR3 runs 16 residues. V was clipped by 3 bases and J by 5 bases, with 20 bases between them. The CDR3 DNA follows: TGTGCCAGCAGTTTTCTCTTGACAGTCCGACACGACGAGCAGTACTTC. Translating it yields CASSFLLTVRHDEQYF.

This clonotype was seen more than once but under ten times. The rearrangement joins TRBV11-2 to TRBJ2-1; possible D gene TRBD2, 5 bases. The CDR3 totals 12 residues. Germline-derived CDR1 and CDR2 are SGHAT and FQNNGV. The V and J ends lost 8 bases and 4 bases respectively, with 9 bases between them. The DNA for the CDR3 is TGTGCCAGCGGTCGAGGGTACAATGAGCAGTTCTTC. Protein: CASGRGYNEQFF.

There are many counts of this clonotype. The V and J genes are TRBV4-3 and TRBJ2-7; 8 nucleotides match TRBD1. CDR3 size: 15 residues. Germline lookup yields CDR1 LGHNA and CDR2 YSLEER. V shed 0 bases, J shed 3 bases, and the junction held 4 bases outside the gene matches. CDR3 amino acids: CASSQDRQGRYEQYF. In DNA form, the CDR3 reads TGCGCCAGCAGCCAAGACCGACAGGGGCGCTACGAGCAGTACTTC.